The 29 T cell receptor beta chains in this list originate from one sample, sequenced in a study of molecular identifiers for immune sequencing clone quantification. Each CDR3 protein gets one entry after TCRdb re-called the PCR reads with MiXCR. The sample yields about 640,000 distinct CDR3 sequences, just under 20% seen once. The sequenced sample consisted of naive CD8+ T cells from blood, with Jurkat cell RNA spiked in. Noted subset: FACS-sorted CD8+CD4-CCR7+CD45RA+ naive T cells. Receptors were obtained from a human donor in good health. Some libraries in this study had Jurkat cell RNA spiked in.

Regarding this clonotype: A much larger clone lies one base from this, so it may be a read error. The V gene is TRBV7-6, the J gene TRBJ2-5; 8 bases line up with TRBD2. Trimming removed 4 bases from V and 5 bases from J; junction bases left unmatched: 12. Germline V CDR1 and CDR2: SGHVS, FNYEAQ. The CDR3 is 16 residues long. The DNA for the CDR3 is TGTGCCAGCAGCTCCGGTAGCGGGGCGGGATGGGAGACCCAGTACTTC. Encoded protein: CASSSGSGAGWETQYF.

This clonotype has ten or more counts. The chain links TRBV28 to TRBJ1-5; D gene ambiguous. Germline CDR1 MDHEN, CDR2 SYDVKM. The CDR3 has 14 amino acids. The V end lost 4 bases, the J end lost 0 bases, and 7 bases lay between the germline ends. CDR3 DNA: TGTGCCAGCAGTTCCATAATTAGCAATCAGCCCCAGCATTTT. Translation: CASSSIISNQPQHF.

In this sample, this clonotype turned up many times. V and J are TRBV4-2 and TRBJ2-6; weak D call: TRBD2 (5 bases). Germline-derived CDR1 and CDR2 are LGHNA and YNFKEQ. The CDR3 is made up of 17 amino acids. The ends were cut back, 5 bases at V and 0 bases at J, with 14 bases in the middle. CDR3 in DNA: TGTGCCAGCAGCACAAGACTAATAGACTCTGGGGCCAACGTCCTGACTTTC. Translation: CASSTRLIDSGANVLTF.

This clonotype appeared many times. This sequence joins TRBV28 and TRBJ1-1; 12 bases agree with TRBD1. CDR1 and CDR2 from the germline V gene are MDHEN and SYDVKM. The CDR3 totals 19 residues. The trim removed 6 bases at V and 5 bases at J, leaving 19 bases unmatched. CDR3 region: CASRHTGVRDRGLYTEAFF. In nucleotides, the CDR3 is TGTGCCAGCAGACACACAGGCGTCCGGGACAGGGGGCTGTATACTGAAGCTTTCTTT.

This clonotype was observed a few times. The limits of the CDR3 on the DNA are not certain, so only TCRdb's listed CDR3 is given. The V gene is TRBV6-5, the J gene TRBJ2-3. From its first to its last residue, the CDR3 has 14 amino acids. Germline CDR1 is MNHEY and CDR2 is SVGAGI. The CDR3 here is CASSSSTATDTQYF.

This clonotype was seen just once. This may come from a read error, since a much larger clone is one base off. This chain joins TRBV12-5 and TRBJ1-6; the D is unclear. This CDR3 spans 19 amino acids. Trimming took 1 base from V and 2 from J, leaving 18 bases between them. Germline V gene data show CDR1 as LGHNT and CDR2 as FRNRAP. The CDR3 nucleotides read TGTGCTAGTGGTTTGGAAAATAATAAGGCTAGCCCCTATAATTCACCCCTCCACTTT. This gives the protein CASGLENNKASPYNSPLHF.

This clonotype showed up many times. This rearrangement joins TRBV7-9 to TRBJ2-5, with D perhaps matching TRBD2 (6 bases). The length of the CDR3 is 18 residues. The germline V gene has CDR1 SEHNR and CDR2 FQNEAQ (reference sequence). V lost 1 base and J lost 0, with 18 bases in between. CDR3 sequence reads: CASSLEARTTWYQETQYF. In DNA, the CDR3 is TGTGCCAGCAGCTTAGAGGCCCGGACTACCTGGTACCAAGAGACCCAGTACTTC.

As regards this clonotype: Lacking the conserved final phenylalanine or tryptophan, this CDR3 likely reflects a read error. CDR3 coding DNA: TGTGCCAGCAGCCCGTTCCCGGGACAGGGGAGTCACGAGCAGTACTCC. It codes for CASSPFPGQGSHEQYS. This chain links TRBV5-6 with TRBJ2-7, with TRBD1 identical over 10 bases. This CDR3 has 16 residues. The ends lost 4 bases at V and 5 bases at J; junction bases unmatched: 12. Germline CDR1 is SGHDT and CDR2 is YYEEEE.

The sample holds many counts of this clonotype. The chain employs TRBV7-9 and TRBJ1-4; TRBD1 matches 11 bases. CDR3 size: 16 residues. Trimming at V came to 4 bases and at J to 4 bases, leaving 5 bases not matched to a gene. Per germline, CDR1 SEHNR and CDR2 FQNEAQ (reference sequence). The CDR3 DNA reads TGTGCCAGCAGCTCTGGACAGGGGGCCGATAATGAAAAACTGTTTTTT. Translating gives CASSSGQGADNEKLFF.

This clonotype has ten or more counts. The CDR3 spells CASSQEVQGAAQPQHF. DNA of the CDR3: TGCGCCAGCAGCCAAGAGGTACAGGGGGCGGCGCAGCCCCAGCATTTT. The chain joins TRBV4-1 to TRBJ1-5; 9 nucleotides agree with TRBD1. The V gene's germline CDR1 is MGHRA and CDR2 YSYEKL. J was trimmed by 7 bases and V by 0 bases; bases with no gene match: 7. The CDR3 is 16 amino acids.

The table lists this clonotype with many counts. The chain uses TRBV6-6 and TRBJ1-2; D remains unclear. V was trimmed by 6 bases and J by 3 bases, leaving 11 bases between them. The CDR3 runs 13 residues. Germline lookup yields CDR1 MNHNY and CDR2 SVGAGI (reference sequence). As DNA, the CDR3 is TGTGCCAGCAGCCTAACAGCTGACTATGGCTACACCTTC. Translated: CASSLTADYGYTF.

Many counts were recorded for this clonotype. The chain employs TRBV4-3 and TRBJ2-7; 8 bases align to TRBD2. This CDR3 is 16 amino acids long. The V gene's germline CDR1 is LGHNA and CDR2 YSLEER. With V trimmed by 0 bases and J by 0 bases, 4 bases remained unmatched. The CDR3 region is CASSQDRTSGSYEQYF. The CDR3 DNA reads TGCGCCAGCAGCCAAGATCGTACTAGCGGCTCCTACGAGCAGTACTTC.

This clonotype was seen at least ten times. The chain links TRBV27 to TRBJ1-1; D is unclear. There are 14 residues in the CDR3. In germline, CDR1 is MNHEY, CDR2 SMNVEV (reference sequence). V was trimmed by 0 bases and J by 6 bases, leaving 11 bases between them. This CDR3 reads CASSLSWWGAEAFF. The CDR3 DNA sequence: TGTGCCAGCAGTTTATCGTGGTGGGGAGCTGAAGCTTTCTTT.

V gene TRBV9 combines with J gene TRBJ2-7; perhaps D is TRBD1 or TRBD2 (5 bases each). Trimming removed 0 bases from V and 0 bases from J, with 13 bases in between. CDR1 and CDR2 from the germline V gene are SGDLS and YYNGEE. There are 16 residues in the CDR3. In DNA form, the CDR3 reads TGTGCCAGCAGCGTAGGGGGGACGGGAAGCTCCTACGAGCAGTACTTC. Translation gives CASSVGGTGSSYEQYF.

Many counts were recorded for this clonotype. This chain joins TRBV27 and TRBJ2-7, with D perhaps TRBD2 (5 bases). Germline V gives CDR1 MNHEY, CDR2 SMNVEV (reference sequence). Trimming pared 4 bases from V and 2 bases from J, leaving 12 bases between. The CDR3 runs to 14 residues. The CDR3 region is CASSWRASAYEQYF. The CDR3 nucleotides read TGTGCCAGCAGTTGGCGGGCCTCGGCCTACGAGCAGTACTTC.

This clonotype has a count of ten or more. The chain couples TRBV19 to TRBJ2-2; unclear D gene. Germline values: CDR1 LNHDA, CDR2 SQIVND (reference sequence). This CDR3 has 14 residues. V lost 5 bases and J 0 bases, leaving 7 bases between the germline ends. The CDR3 spells CASSPRANTGELFF. CDR3 nucleotides: TGTGCCAGTAGTCCAAGGGCGAACACCGGGGAGCTGTTTTTT.

This clonotype was seen repeatedly, ten times or more. The chain is built from TRBV9 and TRBJ2-4; tentative D call: TRBD2 (5 bases). There are 12 residues in the CDR3. Trimming removed 3 bases from V and 5 bases from J, with 6 bases in between. The germline CDR1 and CDR2 sequences are SGDLS and YYNGEE. This CDR3 reads CASSGGQNIQYF. In DNA form, the CDR3 reads TGTGCCAGCAGCGGAGGGCAAAACATTCAGTACTTC.

This clonotype has ten or more counts. This rearrangement joins TRBV6-5 to TRBJ2-1; unclear D gene. Germline V gene sequence: CDR1 MNHEY, CDR2 SVGAGI. Trimming stripped 10 bases from V and 0 bases from J, with 10 bases between. CDR3 length: 13 residues. CDR3 sequence: CATARSSYNEQFF. As DNA, the CDR3 is TGTGCCACCGCCAGGAGCTCCTACAATGAGCAGTTCTTC.

This clonotype was detected many times. The chain uses TRBV18 and TRBJ2-7; D not resolved. CDR1 and CDR2 (germline): KGHSH, LQKENI. This CDR3 is built from 14 residues. Trimming stripped 2 bases from V and 4 bases from J, with 12 bases between. CDR3 amino acids: CASSPGGVGYEQYF. CDR3 nucleotides: TGTGCCAGCTCACCAGGTGGGGTCGGGTACGAGCAGTACTTC.

This clonotype occurred many times. The chain recombines TRBV7-9 with TRBJ2-5, with 9 nucleotides matching TRBD2. The CDR3 loop spans 15 amino acids. V shed 5 bases, J shed 3 bases, and the junction held 7 bases outside the gene matches. Germline V gives CDR1 SEHNR, CDR2 FQNEAQ (reference sequence). CDR3 bases: TGTGCCAGCAGCACGACTAGCGGTTACGAAGAGACCCAGTACTTC. Its protein is CASSTTSGYEETQYF.

This chain links TRBV30 with TRBJ1-1; TRBD1 is a possible D gene (5 bases). CDR1 and CDR2 (germline): GTSNPN, SVGIG (reference sequence). This CDR3 has 13 amino acids. V lost 1 base and J lost 9, with 15 bases in between. CDR3 residues: CAWSAPYRKQAFF. In DNA form, the CDR3 reads TGTGCCTGGAGTGCCCCATACAGGAAACAAGCTTTCTTT.

This clonotype has ten or more counts. This chain links TRBV13 with TRBJ1-1; D is undetermined. Germline CDR1 reads PRHDT; CDR2 reads FYEKMQ (reference sequence). The V end was cut by 1 base, the J end by 8 bases, with 11 bases between. This CDR3 contains 13 residues. The CDR3 is CASSLEARIEAFF. As DNA, the CDR3 is TGTGCCAGCAGCTTAGAGGCGCGAATAGAAGCTTTCTTT. Together with reference TRBV13 and TRBJ1-1, the CDR3 gives the full variable domain: AAGVIQSPRHLIKEKRETATLKCYPIPRHDTVYWYQQGPGQDPQFLISFYEKMQSDKGSIPDRFSAQQFSDYHSELNMSSLELGDSALYFCASSLEARIEAFFGQGTRLTVV.

Notes on this clonotype: One base away lies a much larger clone, so this may be a sequencing read error. CDR3 sequence: CASSSIAGWAYEQYF. The CDR3 coding sequence is TGTGCCAGCAGCTCTATAGCGGGGTGGGCCTACGAGCAGTACTTC. The V and J genes are TRBV7-8 and TRBJ2-7; 8 bases agree with TRBD2. J lost 2 bases, V lost 4 bases, and 7 bases had no gene match. Per the germline V gene, CDR1 is SGHVS and CDR2 is FQNEAQ. The CDR3 length is 15 residues.

In its sample, this clonotype was seen many times. This chain connects TRBV10-3 to TRBJ2-7; D tentatively fits TRBD1 or TRBD2 (6 bases each). Looked up from germline, CDR1 is ENHRY and CDR2 is SYGVKD. V was clipped by 2 bases and J by 3 bases, with 8 bases between them. The CDR3 contains 13 residues. The CDR3 DNA sequence: TGTGCCATCAGTGAGGGAGGGGGCTACGAGCAGTACTTC. This encodes CAISEGGGYEQYF.

In this sample, this clonotype turned up many times. The gene calls are TRBV5-6 and TRBJ2-3; 10 nucleotides line up with TRBD2. This CDR3 is 16 amino acids long. The germline CDR1 and CDR2 sequences are SGHDT and YYEEEE. After removal of 1 base from V and 5 bases from J, the junction contained 7 bases not matched to a gene. The chain's CDR3 is CASSLLLAGVQDTQYF. The CDR3 DNA reads TGTGCCAGCAGCTTGCTCCTAGCGGGGGTTCAAGATACGCAGTATTTT.

This clonotype was observed many times. The chain employs TRBV10-3 and TRBJ1-5; TRBD1 is a possible D gene (5 bases). Germline CDR1 is ENHRY and CDR2 is SYGVKD. The CDR3 spans 12 residues. V was cut by 8 bases and J by 8 bases, with 13 bases left in between. The chain's CDR3 is CAIGGGLEPQHF. The CDR3 DNA reads TGTGCCATCGGGGGGGGTCTGGAGCCCCAGCATTTT.

V is TRBV27 and J is TRBJ2-1, with D maybe TRBD2 (5 bases). CDR1 MNHEY and CDR2 SMNVEV come from the germline V gene (reference sequence). V dropped 0 bases and J dropped 5 bases, with 11 bases sitting between them. CDR3 length: 15 amino acids. The DNA of the CDR3 is TGTGCCAGCAGTTTATCACCGGGGTCGAACAATGAGCAGTTCTTC. It is translated as CASSLSPGSNNEQFF.

This clonotype has only one observation. It may be a read error: a sequence one base away is much more abundant. This rearrangement joins TRBV20-1 to TRBJ2-6; D is possibly TRBD1 (5 bases). The CDR3 length is 16 residues. Germline V gene data show CDR1 as DFQATT and CDR2 as SNEGSKA (reference sequence). CDR3 residues: CSARVGSHSGANVLIF. CDR3 bases: TGCAGTGCTAGAGTCGGATCCCACTCTGGGGCCAACGTCCTGATTTTC.

Only one count was recorded for this clonotype. This may be a read error: a much more frequent sequence differs by one nucleotide. This sequence joins TRBV5-1 and TRBJ2-7, with D tentatively TRBD2 (6 bases). There are 15 residues in the CDR3. CDR1 is SGHRS and CDR2 is YFSETQ in the germline V gene. Trimming pared 4 bases from V and 0 bases from J, leaving 14 bases between. For the CDR3, the DNA is TGCGCCAGCAGCCCCGAGGCGGGATACTCCTACGAGCAGTACTTC. It codes for CASSPEAGYSYEQYF.